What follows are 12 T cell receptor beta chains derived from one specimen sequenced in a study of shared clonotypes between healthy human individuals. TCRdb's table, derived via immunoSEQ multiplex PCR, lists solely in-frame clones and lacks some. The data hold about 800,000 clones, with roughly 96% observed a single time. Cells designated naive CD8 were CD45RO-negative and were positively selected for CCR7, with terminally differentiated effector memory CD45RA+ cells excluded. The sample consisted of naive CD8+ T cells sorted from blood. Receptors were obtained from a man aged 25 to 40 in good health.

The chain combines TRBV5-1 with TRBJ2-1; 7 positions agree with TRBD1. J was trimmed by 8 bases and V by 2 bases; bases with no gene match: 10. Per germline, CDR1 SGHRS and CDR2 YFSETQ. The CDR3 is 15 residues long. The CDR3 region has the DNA TGCGCCAGCAGCTTAAGGGGGCAAGGGACGGATGAGCAGTTCTTC. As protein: CASSLRGQGTDEQFF.

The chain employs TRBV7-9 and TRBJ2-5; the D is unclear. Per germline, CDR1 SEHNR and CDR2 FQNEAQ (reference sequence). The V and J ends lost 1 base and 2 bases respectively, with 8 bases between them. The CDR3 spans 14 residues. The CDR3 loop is CASSLDAEQETQYF. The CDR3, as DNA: TGTGCCAGCAGCTTAGATGCAGAGCAAGAGACCCAGTACTTC.

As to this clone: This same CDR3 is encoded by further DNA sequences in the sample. CDR3 in DNA: TGCGCCAGCAGCCAAGTACTAGCGGGAGGTTACGAGCAGTACTTC. It encodes CASSQVLAGGYEQYF. The V call is TRBV4-3, the J call TRBJ2-7; 12 bases agree with TRBD2. There are 15 residues in the CDR3. With V trimmed by 1 base and J by 4 bases, 2 bases remained unmatched. CDR1 LGHNA and CDR2 YSLEER come from the germline V gene.

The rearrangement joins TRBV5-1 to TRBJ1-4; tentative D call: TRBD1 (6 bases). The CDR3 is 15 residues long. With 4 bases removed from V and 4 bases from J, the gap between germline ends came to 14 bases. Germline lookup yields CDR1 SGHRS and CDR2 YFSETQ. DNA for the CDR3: TGCGCCAGCAGCCCCACAGGGAGGGGTAATGAAAAACTGTTTTTT. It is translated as CASSPTGRGNEKLFF. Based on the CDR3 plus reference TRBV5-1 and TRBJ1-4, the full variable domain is KAGVTQTPRYLIKTRGQQVTLSCSPISGHRSVSWYQQTPGQGLQFLFEYFSETQRNKGNFPGRFSGRQFSNSRSEMNVSTLELGDSALYLCASSPTGRGNEKLFFGSGTQLSVL.

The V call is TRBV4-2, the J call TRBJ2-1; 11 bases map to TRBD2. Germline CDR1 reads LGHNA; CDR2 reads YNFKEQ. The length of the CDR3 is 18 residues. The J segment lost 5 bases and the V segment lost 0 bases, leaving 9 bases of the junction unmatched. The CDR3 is CASSQEGLAASNHNEQFF. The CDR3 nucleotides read TGTGCCAGCAGCCAAGAGGGACTAGCGGCATCAAACCACAATGAGCAGTTCTTC.

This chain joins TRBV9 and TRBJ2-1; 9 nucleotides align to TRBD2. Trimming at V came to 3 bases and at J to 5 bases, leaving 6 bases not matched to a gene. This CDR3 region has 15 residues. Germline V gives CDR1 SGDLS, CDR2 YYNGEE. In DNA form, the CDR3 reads TGTGCCAGCAGCGACCGGGGACTAGCAGACAATGAGCAGTTCTTC. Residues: CASSDRGLADNEQFF.

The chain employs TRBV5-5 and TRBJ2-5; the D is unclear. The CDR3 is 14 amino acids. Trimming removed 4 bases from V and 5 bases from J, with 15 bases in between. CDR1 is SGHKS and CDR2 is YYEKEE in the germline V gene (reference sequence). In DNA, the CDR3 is TGTGCCAGCAGCACCCCCGAGACTGGCGAGACCCAGTACTTC. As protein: CASSTPETGETQYF.

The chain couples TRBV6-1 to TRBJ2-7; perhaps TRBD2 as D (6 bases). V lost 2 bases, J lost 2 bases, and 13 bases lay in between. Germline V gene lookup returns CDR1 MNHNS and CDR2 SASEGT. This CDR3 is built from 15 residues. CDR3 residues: CASSEPPGRPYEQYF. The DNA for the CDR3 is TGTGCCAGCAGTGAACCCCCTGGGAGGCCCTACGAGCAGTACTTC.

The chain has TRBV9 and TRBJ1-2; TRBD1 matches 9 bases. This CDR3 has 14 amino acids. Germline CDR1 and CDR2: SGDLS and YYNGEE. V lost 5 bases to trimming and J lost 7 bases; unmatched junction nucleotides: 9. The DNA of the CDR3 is TGTGCCAGCAGATCTAGCGGGACAGGGACTGGCTACACCTTC. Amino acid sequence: CASRSSGTGTGYTF.

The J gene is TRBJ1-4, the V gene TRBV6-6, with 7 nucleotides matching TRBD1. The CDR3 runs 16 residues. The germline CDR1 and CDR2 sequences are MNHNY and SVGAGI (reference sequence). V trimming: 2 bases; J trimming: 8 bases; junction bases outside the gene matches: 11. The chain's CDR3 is CASSYASGTVEEKLFF. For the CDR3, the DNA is TGTGCCAGCAGTTACGCCTCCGGGACAGTGGAGGAAAAACTGTTTTTT.

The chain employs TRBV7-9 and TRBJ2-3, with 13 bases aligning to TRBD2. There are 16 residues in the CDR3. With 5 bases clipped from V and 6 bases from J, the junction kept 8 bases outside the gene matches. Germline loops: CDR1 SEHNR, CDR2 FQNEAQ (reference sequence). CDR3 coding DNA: TGTGCCAGCAGCCCTCGGACTAGCGGGAGTCTCGATACGCAGTATTTT. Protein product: CASSPRTSGSLDTQYF. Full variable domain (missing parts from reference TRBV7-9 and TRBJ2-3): DTGVSQNPRHKITKRGQNVTFRCDPISEHNRLYWYRQTLGQGPEFLTYFQNEAQLEKSRLLSDRFSAERPKGSFSTLEIQRTEQGDSAMYLCASSPRTSGSLDTQYFGPGTRLTVL.

The CDR3 nucleotides read TGTGCCAGCGCCGGGGGAGGCTACACCTTC. Residues: CASAGGGYTF. The chain couples TRBV2 to TRBJ1-2; TRBD1 is a possible D gene (5 bases). The CDR3 is 10 residues long. Germline CDR1 SNHLY, CDR2 FYNNEI. V was pared by 8 bases and J by 8 bases, with 9 bases between.